Following are 5 T cell receptor beta chains from one sample sequenced in a study of blood T cell repertoires in COVID-19 (dated by TCRdb to between 2020 and 2021). Library construction relied on the immunoSEQ multiplex PCR assay. TCRdb took this table from immuneACCESS and kept in-frame rearrangements with V and J called. Such tables lack part of the clones; where checked against another copy, unresolved V genes explain under half of the gap, and the rest is unexplained. This sample comprises 80,000 to 95,000 clones, 81% of them detected only once. The ten top clones hold roughly 4.8% of the sample. Sequenced input: peripheral blood. These receptors were obtained from a man older than 75 with COVID-19, enrolled during active disease.

The genes are TRBV5-5 and TRBJ1-2; no reliable D call. Trimming stripped 0 bases from V and 7 bases from J, with 7 bases between. The germline gives CDR1 SGHKS, CDR2 YYEKEE (reference sequence). The CDR3 has 12 residues. CDR3 DNA sequence: TGTGCCAGCAGCTTGGACATTGTTGGCTACACCTTC. The encoded protein is CASSLDIVGYTF. The complete variable domain, with remaining parts taken from reference TRBV5-5 and TRBJ1-2, reads DAGVTQSPTHLIKTRGQQVTLRCSPISGHKSVSWYQQVLGQGPQFIFQYYEKEERGRGNFPDRFSARQFPNYSSELNVNALLLGDSALYLCASSLDIVGYTFGSGTRLTVV.

This chain uses TRBV28 with TRBJ2-7; D uncertain. The CDR3 length is 11 residues. V was pared by 6 bases and J by 4 bases, with 7 bases between. Germline CDR1 and CDR2: MDHEN and SYDVKM. In DNA, the CDR3 is TGTGCCAGCAGGACACAGTACGAGCAGTACTTC. This encodes CASRTQYEQYF.

This chain uses TRBV5-1 with TRBJ2-2; D call uncertain. The CDR3 is made up of 15 amino acids. With 0 bases removed from V and 4 bases from J, the gap between germline ends came to 10 bases. Germline V gene data show CDR1 as SGHRS and CDR2 as YFSETQ. In nucleotides, the CDR3 is TGCGCCAGCAGCTTGGACCCTAGTCGCACCGGGGAGCTGTTTTTT. Protein: CASSLDPSRTGELFF.

The V gene is TRBV19, the J gene TRBJ2-5, with a possible D match to TRBD2 (7 bases). CDR1 LNHDA and CDR2 SQIVND come from the germline V gene (reference sequence). Trimming took 7 bases from V and 4 from J, leaving 16 bases between them. The CDR3 has 14 amino acids. The CDR3 protein is CASTQTGGGETQYF. In DNA, the CDR3 is TGTGCCAGTACCCAGACAGGCGGGGGAGAGACCCAGTACTTC.

This sequence joins TRBV5-1 and TRBJ2-3; 9 bases match TRBD1. CDR3 length: 17 amino acids. V lost 1 base to trimming and J lost 4 bases; unmatched junction nucleotides: 10. Germline V CDR1 and CDR2: SGHRS, YFSETQ. DNA for the CDR3: TGCGCCAGCAGCTTGAAAGGGACAGGGTGGTATTCAGATACGCAGTATTTT. This translates into CASSLKGTGWYSDTQYF. The full variable domain, in which reference TRBV5-1 and TRBJ2-3 provide the parts outside the CDR3, is KAGVTQTPRYLIKTRGQQVTLSCSPISGHRSVSWYQQTPGQGLQFLFEYFSETQRNKGNFPGRFSGRQFSNSRSEMNVSTLELGDSALYLCASSLKGTGWYSDTQYFGPGTRLTVL.